This T cell receptor (beta chain) was captured by sequencing in a study of glioma-infiltrating T cells after dendritic cell vaccination. Measured with immunoSEQ multiplex PCR; TCRdb has only the in-frame clones, and not every one. The top ten clones hold about 6.5% of a sample with 80,000 to 100,000 clones, over 60% of them seen once. This CDR3 is built from 17 residues. V lost 0 bases and J 3 bases, leaving 18 bases between the germline ends. CDR1 is SGHNT, CDR2 YYREEE, per germline (reference sequence). The sequence derives from a human donor with glioblastoma. This specimen consisted of blood, obtained before dendritic cell vaccination. The V gene is TRBV5-4, the J gene TRBJ1-2; the D gene is possibly TRBD1 (5 bases). This chain's CDR3 is CASSLGYGGGTYYGYTF. For the CDR3, the DNA is TGTGCCAGCAGCTTGGGGTATGGTGGGGGGACTTACTATGGCTACACCTTC.